Listed below are T cell receptor beta chains from one sample, sequenced in a study of cytomegalovirus exposure and HLA in healthy donors. Repertoires were generated with immunoSEQ multiplex PCR, while TCRdb's copy carries only in-frame clones and drops some. Of under 150,000 clones in the sample, around three quarters were seen once. Material for sequencing was PBMCs. These receptors were taken from a man aged 35 to 55 in good health and CMV-seronegative. The CDR3 runs from the conserved cysteine through the conserved F or W. D genes are given only for firm matches. Clone size is given for some rows only: seen once, a few or many times, or a class if the clone is expanded.

d_call clone_size j_call v_call cdr3_nt cdr3_aa
- - TRBJ1-1 TRBV10-3 TGTGCCAGAATAGGGGTAAACACTGAAGCTTTCTTT CARIGVNTEAFF
TRBD1 few TRBJ2-3 TRBV4-3 TGCGCCAGCTCGGTAGGGGGCCCAGATACGCAGTATTTT CASSVGGPDTQYF
- - TRBJ1-4 TRBV29-1 TGCAGCGTTGGACAAGGCAATGAAAAACTGTTTTTT CSVGQGNEKLFF
- - TRBJ1-6 TRBV9 TGTGCCAGCAGCGGGGGGGGTTCACCCCTCCACTTT CASSGGGSPLHF
TRBD2 few TRBJ2-1 TRBV2 TGTGCCAGCAGTGATTTCGGCGGGAGTAGGGATGAGCAGTTCTTC CASSDFGGSRDEQFF
- few TRBJ2-7 TRBV5-1 TGCGCCAGCAGGACGTCAAGGGGAAAGTTCCTATACGAGCAGTACTTC CASRTSRGKFLYEQYF
TRBD1 - TRBJ1-2 TRBV19 TGTGCCAGTAGTACCGATCTCTACAGGGGAACGGGTGGCTACACCTTC CASSTDLYRGTGGYTF
TRBD1 few TRBJ2-2 TRBV19 TGTGCCAGTAGTATAGGTTGGACAGGGAGGAAGGGGAACACCGGGGAGCTGTTTTTT CASSIGWTGRKGNTGELFF
TRBD2 - TRBJ2-7 TRBV29-1 TGCAGCGTCGCGAGCCTAGCGGGGGGGCCCTACGAGCAGTACTTC CSVASLAGGPYEQYF
TRBD1 - TRBJ1-2 TRBV29-1 TGCAGCGTGCCCGGGACAGCCTATGGCTACACCTTC CSVPGTAYGYTF
TRBD2 - TRBJ2-3 TRBV5-1 TGCGCCAGCAGCACCGGACTAGCCGTCCCAGATACGCAGTATTTT CASSTGLAVPDTQYF
- few TRBJ1-2 TRBV28 TGTGCCAGCAGTTTTCAGGGGACGGGAGGCTACACCTTC CASSFQGTGGYTF
- - TRBJ2-5 TRBV5-1 TGCGCCAGCAGCTTGGTGCGGGGGCTGCAAGAGACCCAGTACTTC CASSLVRGLQETQYF
TRBD2 once TRBJ2-3 TRBV5-1 TGCGCCAGCAGCTCTAGACTAGCGGGGGGCCTTTCAGATACGCAGTATTTT CASSSRLAGGLSDTQYF
TRBD2 - TRBJ2-7 TRBV9 TGTGCCAGCAGCGTAGGCAGCGGGAGTCTGGACGAGCAGTACTTC CASSVGSGSLDEQYF
- - TRBJ2-6 TRBV5-4 TGTGCCAGCAGCTCCATGACAACTGGGGCCAACGTCCTGACTTTC CASSSMTTGANVLTF
- - TRBJ1-1 TRBV6-5 TGTGCCAGCAGGATCGATAGAGCTTTCTTT CASRIDRAFF